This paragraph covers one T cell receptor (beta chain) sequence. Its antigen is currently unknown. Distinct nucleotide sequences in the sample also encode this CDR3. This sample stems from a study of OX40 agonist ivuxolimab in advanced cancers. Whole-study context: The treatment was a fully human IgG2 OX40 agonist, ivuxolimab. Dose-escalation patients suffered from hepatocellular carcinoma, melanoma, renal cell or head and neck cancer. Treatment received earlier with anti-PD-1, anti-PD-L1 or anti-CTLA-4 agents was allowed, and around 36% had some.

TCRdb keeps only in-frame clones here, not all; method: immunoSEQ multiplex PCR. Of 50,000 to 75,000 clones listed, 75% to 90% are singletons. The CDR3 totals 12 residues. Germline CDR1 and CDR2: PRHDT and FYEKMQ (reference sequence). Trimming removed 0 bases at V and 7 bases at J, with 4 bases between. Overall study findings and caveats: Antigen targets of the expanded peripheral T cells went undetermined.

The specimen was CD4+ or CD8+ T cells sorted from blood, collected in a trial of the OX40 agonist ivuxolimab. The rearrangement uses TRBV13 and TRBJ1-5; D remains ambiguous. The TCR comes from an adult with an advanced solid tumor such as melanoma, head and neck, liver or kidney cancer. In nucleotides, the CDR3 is TGTGCCAGCAGCTTAGGAGGCCAGCCCCAGCATTTT. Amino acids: CASSLGGQPQHF.